The 7 T cell receptor beta chains presented below share a single source sample, sequenced in a study of blood T cell repertoires in COVID-19. The data were produced by immunoSEQ multiplex PCR, yet TCRdb's version contains in-frame clones alone and is incomplete. This sample has about 300,000 clones; less than 90% occur once, and the top ten carry about an eighth. Sequences were obtained from peripheral blood. Receptors originate from a human donor in a cohort sampled during active COVID-19.

CDR3 protein: CAWSVQGVIHF. Here the CDR3 DNA reads TGTGCCTGGAGTGTACAGGGCGTCATCCACTTT. The V gene is TRBV30, the J gene TRBJ1-6; D is perhaps TRBD1 (6 bases). Germline CDR1 is GTSNPN and CDR2 is SVGIG (reference sequence). The CDR3 sequence is 11 residues long. The V gene lost 0 bases and the J gene lost 17 bases, with 11 bases spanning the gap.

The CDR3 DNA reads as TGTGCCAGCAGCCGGGAGACTGGGAATTCACCCCTCCACTTT. Amino acids: CASSRETGNSPLHF. V is TRBV3-1 (or the pseudogene TRBV3-2) and J is TRBJ1-6; D ambiguous. The V end was cut by 4 bases, the J end by 7 bases, with 11 bases between. The CDR3 extends over 14 amino acids. Germline loops: CDR1 LGHDT, CDR2 YNNKEL (reference sequence).

V and J are TRBV6-4 and TRBJ2-1; 8 positions agree with TRBD2. V was clipped by 8 bases and J by 5 bases; unmatched bases: 5. Germline-derived CDR1 and CDR2 are MRHNA and SNTAGT. The CDR3 spans 13 residues. The CDR3 region is CASSSGGNNEQFF. CDR3 DNA sequence: TGTGCCAGCTCAAGCGGGGGTAACAATGAGCAGTTCTTC.

This clone was found a few times. The chain employs TRBV4-1 and TRBJ1-2, with 8 bases that match TRBD1. In germline, CDR1 is MGHRA, CDR2 YSYEKL. With 4 bases clipped from V and 4 bases from J, the junction kept 2 bases outside the gene matches. CDR3 length: 13 amino acids. This CDR3 is CASSPGQGYGYTF. CDR3 DNA sequence: TGCGCCAGCAGCCCAGGACAGGGCTATGGCTACACCTTC.

The J gene is TRBJ1-5, the V gene TRBV19; D might be TRBD1 (5 bases). Germline values: CDR1 LNHDA, CDR2 SQIVND (reference sequence). The CDR3 is 14 amino acids. Trimming took 8 bases from V and 6 from J, leaving 17 bases between them. This CDR3 reads CASSKAIGGQPQHF. Written as DNA, the CDR3 is TGTGCCAGTTCGAAGGCTATCGGGGGTCAGCCCCAGCATTTT.

This rearrangement joins TRBV18 to TRBJ2-1; possibly TRBD2 for D (6 bases). The V end was cut by 6 bases, the J end by 3 bases, with 18 bases between. From germline, CDR1 is KGHSH and CDR2 LQKENI. The CDR3 sequence is 16 residues long. The CDR3 DNA reads as TGTGCCAGCTCCCCGCAGGGTAGCGGACACTACAATGAGCAGTTCTTC. As protein: CASSPQGSGHYNEQFF.

This clone was counted only a few times. The chain has TRBV3-1 (or the pseudogene TRBV3-2) and TRBJ1-6; D gene unclear. Germline V gives CDR1 LGHDT, CDR2 YNNKEL (reference sequence). CDR3 length: 14 residues. The V and J ends lost 1 base and 5 bases respectively, with 6 bases between them. CDR3 sequence reads: CASSQVRNNSPLHF. The CDR3 region has the DNA TGTGCCAGCAGCCAAGTTAGAAATAATTCACCCCTCCACTTT.